This T cell receptor beta chain was recorded in a study of T cells in Graves' hyperthyroidism and ophthalmopathy (dated by TCRdb to the late 2010s). In the study overall: Peripheral blood was collected at initial diagnosis, before any treatment. A discovery cohort of 95 to 100 patients, about 44 with Graves' ophthalmopathy and 55 to 65 with stable Graves' hyperthyroidism, was used to find distinguishing TCR V-J signatures. The paper describes TCR Vbeta CDR3 sequencing of 120 to 150 peripheral blood samples, made up of under 50 ophthalmopathy patients, more than 70 hyperthyroidism patients and about 17 progressor patients. Prospective prediction of ophthalmopathy was tested in an independent validation cohort consisting of roughly 20 hyperthyroidism patients and around 17 patients who later progressed to ophthalmopathy. Once sampling was done, hyperthyroidism patients were given methimazole at a starting dose of 30 mg daily, whereas ophthalmopathy patients were given high-dose intravenous methylprednisolone. The 85 to 100 discovery patients were randomly split 7:3 into training and test sets. In roughly six Graves' hyperthyroidism patients, the study also compared T-cell repertoires from thyroid tissue with T-cell repertoires from blood. Results and caveats for the whole study, not just this receptor: A 13 V-J signature model separated ophthalmopathy from stable hyperthyroidism, with about 88% sensitivity and around 84% specificity in cross-validation and 80%/75% in testing. Sample size was not statistically predetermined, and investigators were not blinded to group allocation. In validation, the model predicted progression to ophthalmopathy with roughly 70% sensitivity and about 72% specificity, a median of approximately 6.5 months before onset. Most expanded thyroid clonotypes (frequency above 0.001) were also found in blood, which suggests that blood repertoires may mirror thyroid immune responses.

Based on the germline V gene, the CDR1 and CDR2 sequences are MRHNA and SNTAGT. Inclusive of the bounding cysteine and phenylalanine, the CDR3 is 12 residues long. The retained sequence is limited to the CDR3, 36 bases, with the frame set at the first base. Amplification of TCR beta CDR3 regions was carried out from RNA transcripts. For the first round of RT-PCR on the TCR CDR3, the HTBI primer set was used together with the Qiagen OneStep RT-PCR kit. Libraries were constructed in a second round of multiplex PCR, after which size selection and purification were performed. The libraries were sequenced on an Illumina HiSeq2000 using paired-end 100 bp reads. The authors' pipeline ran thus. SOAPnuke was used to process the raw data, with reads discarded if the reads contained adapters or uncalled bases, had a mean Phred below 15, or lacked an exact constant-primer or identifier match. COPE v1.2.5 was used to merge the high-quality paired reads, and each unique nucleotide sequence was defined as a clonotype. MiTCR v1.1 was used to align the clonotypes against IMGT TRBV, TRBD and TRBJ reference segments. The analysis included only V-J combinations with a frequency above 0.0001, which together covered roughly 99% of the repertoires. The TCS score was defined as F50 (clonal expansion) divided by E x V (chaos), with BLOSUM62-based TCRdist calculated between CDR3 peptides within each V-J. Welch's t-statistics and random forest reduced roughly 540 V-J features to fewer than 15, which were used in a naive Bayes classifier (R e1071). The Morisita-Horn index was used to measure how similar the thyroid and blood repertoires were. TCRdb applied fastp at Q25 and MiXCR to the public reads, then kept only in-frame beta chains. CDR3 protein sequences are deduplicated, and each keeps its most common genes and DNA. The V and J calls shown here were made by TCRdb, not taken from the authors' results. In all, the sample holds about 760,000 distinct CDR3 sequences, and roughly a third of those were seen once. The ten most abundant clones make up around 31% of the sample.

A patient counted as having stable Graves' hyperthyroidism if no progression to ophthalmopathy occurred over 18 months of follow-up. The hyperthyroidism patients were between 18 and 65 years old and newly diagnosed, with a disease duration of less than 2 months. Exclusion was applied to patients with uncontrolled infections, other autoimmune diseases, pregnancy or lactation. Diagnoses were established on the basis of clinical symptoms, serum thyroxine and TRAb, thyroid ultrasound, and orbital computed tomography. PBMCs were isolated from more than 9 ml of fresh peripheral blood by Ficoll-Paque density gradient centrifugation. Total RNA was extracted with Trizol reagent, and quality was checked on an Agilent 2100 Bioanalyzer. This clonotype was seen a few times. Its antigen remains unidentified. The junction and the germline gene differ at one end; a read error may be behind it.

The chain couples TRBV6-4 to TRBJ1-2; TRBD1 agrees with 9 junctional bases. The receptor was isolated from a woman aged 40 to 49 with Graves' hyperthyroidism. Sequencing used blood. For the CDR3, the sequence is CAISGQGLSYTF. Here is the DNA: TGTGCCATCAGTGGACAGGGGTTGAGCTACACCTTC.